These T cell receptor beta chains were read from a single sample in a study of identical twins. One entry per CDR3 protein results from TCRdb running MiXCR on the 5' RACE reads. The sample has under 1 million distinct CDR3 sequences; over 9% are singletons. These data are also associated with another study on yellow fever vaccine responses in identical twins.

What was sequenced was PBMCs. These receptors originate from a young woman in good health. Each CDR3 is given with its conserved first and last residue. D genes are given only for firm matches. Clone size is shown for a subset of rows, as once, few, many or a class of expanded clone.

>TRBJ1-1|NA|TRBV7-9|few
CASSRGETEAFF
TGTGCCAGCAGTCGAGGGGAGACTGAAGCTTTCTTT
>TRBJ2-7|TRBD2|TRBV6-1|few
CASSTHGTSGSPYEQYF
TGTGCCAGCAGTACCCACGGGACTAGCGGGAGCCCCTACGAGCAGTACTTC
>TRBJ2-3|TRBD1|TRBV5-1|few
CASSLVATGGLDTQYF
TGCGCCAGCAGCTTGGTGGCTACAGGGGGCCTAGATACGCAGTATTTT
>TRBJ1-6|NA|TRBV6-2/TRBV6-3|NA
CASSSIGPLHF
TGTGCCAGCAGCTCGATAGGTCCCCTCCACTTT
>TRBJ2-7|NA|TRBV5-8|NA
CASSLRPFGSYEQYF
TGTGCCAGCAGCTTACGACCATTCGGCTCCTACGAGCAGTACTTC
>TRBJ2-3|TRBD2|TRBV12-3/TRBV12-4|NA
CASSLGLAGRSDTQYF
TGTGCCAGCAGTTTAGGGCTAGCGGGAAGGTCAGATACGCAGTATTTT
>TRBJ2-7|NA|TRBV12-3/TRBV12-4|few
CASSDSYYEQYF
TGTGCCAGCAGTGACAGCTACTACGAGCAGTACTTC
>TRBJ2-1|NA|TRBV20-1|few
CSARVVLGPHNEQFF
TGCAGTGCTAGAGTCGTGCTAGGCCCCCACAATGAGCAGTTCTTC
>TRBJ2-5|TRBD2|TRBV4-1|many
CASSQEAAGGLQETQYF
TGCGCCAGCAGCCAAGAAGCCGCGGGGGGCCTACAAGAGACCCAGTACTTC
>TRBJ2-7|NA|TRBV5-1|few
CASSPPSGGRDEQYF
TGCGCCAGCAGCCCCCCCTCCGGGGGTAGGGACGAGCAGTACTTC
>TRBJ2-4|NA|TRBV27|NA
CASRPREGAVAKNIQYF
TGTGCCAGCAGACCGAGGGAAGGGGCCGTAGCCAAAAACATTCAGTACTTC
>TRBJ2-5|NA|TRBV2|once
CASSEGWGRETQYF
TGTGCCAGCAGTGAAGGGTGGGGGCGCGAGACCCAGTACTTC
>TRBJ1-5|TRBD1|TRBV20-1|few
CSARGHGQGNQPQHF
TGCAGTGCTAGAGGCCACGGACAGGGAAATCAGCCCCAGCATTTT
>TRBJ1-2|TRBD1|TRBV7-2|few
CASSLGDRVPYGYTF
TGTGCCAGCAGCTTAGGGGACAGGGTCCCCTATGGCTACACCTTC
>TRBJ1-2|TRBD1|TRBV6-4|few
CASSITGDNYGYTF
TGTGCCAGCAGCATTACAGGGGATAACTATGGCTACACCTTC
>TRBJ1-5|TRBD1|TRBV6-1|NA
CASKKQGTDSNQPQHF
TGTGCCAGCAAGAAACAGGGGACGGATAGCAATCAGCCCCAGCATTTT
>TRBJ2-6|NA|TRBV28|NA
CASLPYSGANVLTF
TGTGCCAGCCTCCCTTACTCTGGGGCCAACGTCCTGACTTTC
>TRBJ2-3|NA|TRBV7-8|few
CATGGPDTQYF
TGTGCCACTGGGGGACCAGATACGCAGTATTTT
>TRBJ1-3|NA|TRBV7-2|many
CASSLGGSPSGNTIYF
TGTGCCAGCAGCTTAGGAGGATCTCCCTCTGGAAACACCATATATTTT
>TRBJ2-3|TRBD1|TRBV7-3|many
CASSLKPGTAKSTDTQYF
TGTGCCAGCAGCTTAAAGCCCGGGACAGCGAAAAGCACAGATACGCAGTATTTT
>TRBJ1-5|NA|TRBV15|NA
CATSLRGQGQPQHF
TGTGCCACCAGCCTGAGGGGTCAGGGTCAGCCCCAGCATTTT
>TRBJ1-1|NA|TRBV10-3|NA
CAISPGGAYTEAFF
TGTGCCATCAGCCCGGGGGGGGCGTACACTGAAGCTTTCTTT
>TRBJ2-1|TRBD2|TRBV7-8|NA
CASSLGRAGVGEQFF
TGTGCCAGCAGCTTAGGCAGGGCGGGAGTCGGTGAGCAGTTCTTC
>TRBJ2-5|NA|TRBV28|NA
CASSFPSPQETQYF
TGTGCCAGCAGTTTTCCCTCCCCCCAAGAGACCCAGTACTTC
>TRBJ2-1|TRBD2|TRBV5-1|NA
CASSDRSGGPSEQFF
TGCGCCAGCAGCGATCGTTCGGGAGGGCCCAGTGAGCAGTTCTTC
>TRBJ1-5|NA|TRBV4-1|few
CASSQDQTVSNQPQHF
TGCGCCAGCAGCCAAGATCAGACAGTTAGCAATCAGCCCCAGCATTTT
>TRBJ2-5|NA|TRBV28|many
CASSSDIGGQETQYF
TGTGCCAGCAGCTCGGACATCGGTGGGCAGGAGACCCAGTACTTC
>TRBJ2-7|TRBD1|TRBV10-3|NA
CAIRGTGSSYEQYF
TGTGCCATCAGGGGGACAGGGAGCTCCTACGAGCAGTACTTC
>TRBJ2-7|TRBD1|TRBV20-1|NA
CSARQGDYEQYF
TGCAGTGCTAGACAGGGGGACTACGAGCAGTACTTC
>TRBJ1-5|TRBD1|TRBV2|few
CASSGQGRDQPQHF
TGTGCCAGCAGTGGACAGGGGCGAGATCAGCCCCAGCATTTT
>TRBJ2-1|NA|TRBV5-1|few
CASSRTGTEYNEQFF
TGCGCCAGCAGCCGAACCGGGACGGAGTACAATGAGCAGTTCTTC
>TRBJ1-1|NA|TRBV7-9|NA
CASSDRGRQTEAFF
TGTGCCAGCAGCGACAGAGGTCGACAGACTGAAGCTTTCTTT
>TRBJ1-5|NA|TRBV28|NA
CASSSLQVRASQPQHF
TGTGCCAGCAGTTCTCTCCAGGTGAGGGCTTCGCAGCCCCAGCATTTT
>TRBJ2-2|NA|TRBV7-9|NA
CASSPAAVNTGELFF
TGTGCCAGCAGCCCGGCGGCCGTGAACACCGGGGAGCTGTTTTTT
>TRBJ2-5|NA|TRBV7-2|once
CASSLVGTNQETQYF
TGTGCCAGCAGCTTAGTTGGGACCAACCAAGAGACCCAGTACTTC
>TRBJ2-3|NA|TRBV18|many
CASSPSDTQYF
TGTGCCAGCTCACCATCGGATACGCAGTATTTT
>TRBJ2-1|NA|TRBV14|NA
CASSQDPDSFNEQFF
TGTGCCAGCAGCCAAGATCCGGACAGCTTCAATGAGCAGTTCTTC
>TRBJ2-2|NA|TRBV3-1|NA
CASSPQTRSTGELFF
TGTGCCAGCAGCCCTCAGACCAGATCCACCGGGGAGCTGTTTTTT
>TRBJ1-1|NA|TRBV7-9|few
CASSFGRGVGTEAFF
TGTGCCAGCAGCTTCGGTCGGGGGGTTGGAACTGAAGCTTTCTTT
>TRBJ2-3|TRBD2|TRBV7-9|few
CASSLLTSGDTDTQYF
TGTGCCAGCAGCTTGCTGACTAGCGGTGACACAGATACGCAGTATTTT
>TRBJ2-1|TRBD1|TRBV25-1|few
CASSEYRDRRNEQFF
TGTGCCAGCAGTGAATACAGGGACAGGCGCAATGAGCAGTTCTTC
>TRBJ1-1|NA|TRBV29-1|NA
CSVVRLGSDWDTEAFF
TGCAGCGTTGTTCGTTTAGGAAGTGATTGGGACACTGAAGCTTTCTTT
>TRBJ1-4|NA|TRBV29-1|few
CSVDLGGGEKLFF
TGCAGCGTTGACTTGGGGGGAGGTGAAAAACTGTTTTTT
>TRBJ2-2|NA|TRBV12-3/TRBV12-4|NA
CASLSPGGELFF
TGTGCCAGCCTATCTCCCGGTGGGGAGCTGTTTTTT
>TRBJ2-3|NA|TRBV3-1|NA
CASSHGPAPPRTDTQYF
TGTGCCAGCAGCCATGGTCCCGCCCCCCCCCGCACAGATACGCAGTATTTT
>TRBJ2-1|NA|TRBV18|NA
CASSPGQIREQFF
TGTGCCAGCTCACCGGGCCAAATCCGTGAGCAGTTCTTC